This T cell receptor beta chain was recovered during a study of long-term antiretroviral therapy in people with HIV. This CDR3 region has 16 residues. Trimming pared 4 bases from V and 0 bases from J, leaving 11 bases between. Per the germline V gene, CDR1 is SGHDT and CDR2 is YYEEEE. The libraries were made with immunoSEQ v3.0 at survey level. TCRdb keeps only in-frame clones here, not all; method: immunoSEQ multiplex PCR. The table includes approximately 14,000 clones, about 80% detected once. This chain links TRBV5-6 with TRBJ2-6; D might be TRBD1 or TRBD2, each matching 5 bases. Here the sequenced sample was unsorted PBMCs, taken 3.2 years before starting antiretroviral therapy. This sequence was found in a man aged 35 to 55 with HIV. The CDR3 sequence: CASSRGRLSGANVLTF. CDR3 in DNA: TGTGCCAGCAGCCGGGGACGGCTCTCTGGGGCCAACGTCCTGACTTTC.